This TCR beta chain originates from a study of regulatory T cells in long-lasting Graves disease. Study conclusions and caveats: There was favoring of TRBV28, TRBJ1-2 and TRBJ2-5 in persistent disease.

Time point denoted: persistent/refractory GD, antithyroid drugs over 5 years with positive TRAb. TCR sequences were obtained from RNA taken from PBMCs. For this clonotype: Its antigen remains unknown.

For TCR beta, libraries came from iRepertoire HTBI primers and Arm-PCR of CDR3 regions. TCRdb fed the multiplex PCR reads into MiXCR, producing one record per CDR3 protein. The repertoire holds 600,000 to 850,000 distinct CDR3 sequences, with about 30% as singletons. The CDR3 has 14 amino acids. Per germline, CDR1 SQVTM and CDR2 ANQGSEA. V lost 7 bases, J lost 2 bases, and 10 bases stayed unmatched. The chain joins TRBV29-1 to TRBJ1-2; TRBD1 matches 7 bases. This receptor was taken from a female donor with Graves disease. This specimen was peripheral blood mononuclear cells (PBMCs), taken when the disease was refractory, from a patient treated with antithyroid drugs. The CDR3 region is CSARSRDSNYGYTF. The DNA of the CDR3 is TGCAGCGCGAGAAGCCGGGACAGCAACTATGGCTACACCTTC.